A single sample gave rise to the 7 T cell receptor beta chains below, sequenced in a study of T cell responses to AZD1222 COVID-19 vaccine. Generated by immunoSEQ multiplex PCR, the TCRdb table keeps only in-frame clones and is missing some. The sample records roughly 140,000 clones, around 83% being singletons. Sequenced here: peripheral blood, sampled on day 0 of MenACWY control vaccination. The receptors originated from an adult in good health.

The genes are TRBV11-3 and TRBJ2-1; the match to TRBD2 covers 9 bases. CDR3 length: 15 amino acids. Trimming cost V 1 base and J 8 bases; bases outside gene matches: 6. Germline V gene sequence: CDR1 SGHNT, CDR2 YENEEA. The CDR3: CASSLGGGVRDEQFF. The CDR3 DNA reads as TGTGCCAGCAGCTTAGGCGGGGGGGTTCGGGATGAGCAGTTCTTC.

The gene calls are TRBV7-3 and TRBJ2-6; D unresolved. The CDR3 is 15 amino acids. Germline lookup yields CDR1 SGHTA and CDR2 FQGTGA. Trimming took 2 bases from V and 0 from J, leaving 5 bases between them. CDR3 coding DNA: TGTGCCAGCAGCTTATGGGCCTCTGGGGCCAACGTCCTGACTTTC. It encodes CASSLWASGANVLTF.

The chain is built from TRBV5-1 and TRBJ1-6, with 8 bases identical to TRBD1. Trimming took 5 bases from V and 3 from J; bases not matched to a gene: 7. CDR3 length: 16 residues. CDR1 and CDR2 from the germline V gene are SGHRS and YFSETQ. The CDR3 DNA reads as TGCGCCAGCAGTCTGGGGACAGGAGACTATAATTCACCCCTCCACTTT. Its translation: CASSLGTGDYNSPLHF. Full variable domain (remainder filled in from reference TRBV5-1 and TRBJ1-6): KAGVTQTPRYLIKTRGQQVTLSCSPISGHRSVSWYQQTPGQGLQFLFEYFSETQRNKGNFPGRFSGRQFSNSRSEMNVSTLELGDSALYLCASSLGTGDYNSPLHFGNGTRLTVT.

The chain links TRBV4-1 to TRBJ2-2; D uncertain. V was clipped by 2 bases and J by 7 bases, with 14 bases between them. The CDR3 spans 15 residues. The germline gives CDR1 MGHRA, CDR2 YSYEKL. DNA of the CDR3: TGCGCCAGCAGCCAAACTCCCCGGACCAACGGGGAGCTGTTTTTT. It codes for CASSQTPRTNGELFF.

The chain has TRBV9 and TRBJ2-3; D is perhaps TRBD2 (5 bases). Germline CDR1 and CDR2: SGDLS and YYNGEE. V lost 2 bases and J 0 bases, leaving 13 bases between the germline ends. The CDR3 length is 16 residues. The CDR3 loop is CASSVGLPISTDTQYF. The DNA of the CDR3 is TGTGCCAGCAGCGTTGGACTGCCCATTAGCACAGATACGCAGTATTTT.

The count of this clone is one. The chain employs TRBV6-6 and TRBJ2-2; D is ambiguous. The V end lost 4 bases, the J end lost 4 bases, and 7 bases lay between the germline ends. Germline CDR1 and CDR2: MNHNY and SVGAGI (reference sequence). CDR3 length: 13 residues. Written as DNA, the CDR3 is TGTGCCAGCAGTTCGTTGGGCACCGGGGAGCTGTTTTTT. The encoded protein is CASSSLGTGELFF.

The chain joins TRBV9 to TRBJ2-5; no definite D call. The CDR3 is 12 residues long. With 4 bases removed from V and 5 bases from J, the gap between germline ends came to 9 bases. Germline assignment: CDR1 SGDLS and CDR2 YYNGEE. The CDR3 DNA is TGTGCCAGCAGCCCAACGGACGAGACCCAGTACTTC. Protein: CASSPTDETQYF. The whole variable domain, filled in from reference TRBV9 and TRBJ2-5, reads DSGVTQTPKHLITATGQRVTLRCSPRSGDLSVYWYQQSLDQGLQFLIQYYNGEERAKGNILERFSAQQFPDLHSELNLSSLELGDSALYFCASSPTDETQYFGPGTRLLVL.